This is a list of T cell receptor beta chains from one sample in a study of OX40 agonist ivuxolimab in advanced cancers. Sequencing was performed with immunoSEQ multiplex PCR; in TCRdb, only in-frame clones are kept and a portion is missing. Of roughly 58,000 clones listed, nearly 95% are singletons. The sample here was CD4+ or CD8+ T cells sorted from blood, taken in a trial of the OX40 agonist ivuxolimab. The receptors were sampled from an adult with an advanced solid tumor such as melanoma, head and neck, liver or kidney cancer. CDR3s include the opening cysteine and the closing phenylalanine or tryptophan. A D gene is named only where the DNA matches it firmly. Expanded clones get a size class; other rows say once, few or many, or leave the size out.

15 NA TRBJ2-1 NA TRBV7-8 TGTGCCAGCAGCTTAGTGGACAGCGATTACAATGAGCAGTTCTTC CASSLVDSDYNEQFF
20 NA TRBJ2-1 TRBD2 TRBV10-3 TGTGCCATCAGTGAGATCCCGGGACTAGCGGGAGGGAGCTCCTACAATGAGCAGTTCTTC CAISEIPGLAGGSSYNEQFF
15 once TRBJ1-1 TRBD1 TRBV2 TGTGCCCACCAGGGGCAGGGGGCAGGTGCCACTGAAGCTTTCTTT CAHQGQGAGATEAFF
13 NA TRBJ2-7 NA TRBV6-5 TGTGCCAGCAGTTCCACCTCCGTCTACGAGCAGTACTTC CASSSTSVYEQYF
17 NA TRBJ2-7 NA TRBV28 TGTGCCAGCAGTTCCCACCAGACACGTTTGCGATCCTACGAGCAGTACTTC CASSSHQTRLRSYEQYF
16 NA TRBJ2-1 NA TRBV9 TGTGCCAGCAGCGTTAGGCACGAGGTCCAAATCAATGAGCAGTTCTTC CASSVRHEVQINEQFF
14 NA TRBJ1-1 TRBD1 TRBV7-8 TGTGCCAGCACCATAACAGGGGTTCAAACTGAAGCTTTCTTT CASTITGVQTEAFF
13 NA TRBJ2-7 NA TRBV11-2 TGTGCCAGCAGCTTAGCCGCCGGGAGCGAGCAGTACTTC CASSLAAGSEQYF
17 NA TRBJ2-3 TRBD1 TRBV5-6 TGTGCCAGCAGCTTGGAAATGCGGGACAGGGATACAGATACGCAGTATTTT CASSLEMRDRDTDTQYF
20 NA TRBJ2-2 NA TRBV7-8 TGTGCCAGCAGCCCGTTAGGGGTTTTTGGGAGGTTGCCTCAGGGCGGGGAGCTGTTTTTT CASSPLGVFGRLPQGGELFF
15 NA TRBJ2-3 NA TRBV28 TGTGCCAGCAGGCCAGCGGAACAGATATGGAATACGCAGTATTTT CASRPAEQIWNTQYF
14 NA TRBJ2-1 NA TRBV6-5 TGTGCCAGCAGTTACTCGGTCCTATACAATGAGCAGTTCTTC CASSYSVLYNEQFF
13 NA TRBJ2-7 NA TRBV7-9 TGTGCCAGCAGCTTGGCCAGCTCCTACGAGCAGTACTTC CASSLASSYEQYF
14 NA TRBJ2-7 NA TRBV15 TGTGCCACCAGCACGTCGGGAGAAGTGCACGAGCAGTACTTC CATSTSGEVHEQYF
17 NA TRBJ2-2 TRBD2 TRBV9 TGTGCCAGCAGCGTATCCCGGCGGGAGGAGGTCACCGGGGAGCTGTTTTTT CASSVSRREEVTGELFF
13 NA TRBJ2-7 TRBD1 TRBV7-9 TGTGCCAGCAGCTTAGGGACAGGCTACGAGCAGTACTTC CASSLGTGYEQYF
15 NA TRBJ2-2 NA TRBV5-1 TGCGCCAGCAGCTTGGCCAGTAGCTTGGCCGGGGAGCTGTTTTTT CASSLASSLAGELFF
15 NA TRBJ2-5 TRBD2 TRBV6-6 TGTGCCAGCAGTGGACTAGCGGAGGTGGGAGAGACCCAGTACTTC CASSGLAEVGETQYF
15 NA TRBJ2-5 NA TRBV13 TGTGCCAGTACAGCCCGGGTCAGAAGCCAAGAGACCCAGTACTTC CASTARVRSQETQYF
13 NA TRBJ2-7 TRBD2 TRBV19 TGTGCCAGTAGCCCCGGGACTACTTACGAGCAGTACTTC CASSPGTTYEQYF
14 NA TRBJ2-2 NA TRBV30 TGTGCCTGGAGTGTTGGGGTGCGGACCGGGGAGCTGTTTTTT CAWSVGVRTGELFF
15 NA TRBJ2-7 NA TRBV9 TGTGCCAGCAGCGTAGTCGGGGGCCCGTTCTACGAGCAGTACTTC CASSVVGGPFYEQYF
12 NA TRBJ1-1 NA TRBV9 TGTGCCAGCAGCGGGGGAACAGGTGGGGCTTTCTTT CASSGGTGGAFF
13 NA TRBJ1-2 TRBD1 TRBV28 TGTGCCAGCAGCCCGGGACAGGGCCGGGGCTACACCTTC CASSPGQGRGYTF
13 NA TRBJ2-1 TRBD1 TRBV4-3 TGCGCCAGCAGCCTGGGACAGGGCGGTGAGCAGTTCTTC CASSLGQGGEQFF
13 NA TRBJ2-7 NA TRBV9 TGTGCCAGCAGCGGACGGGACGGCTACGAGCAGTACTTC CASSGRDGYEQYF
15 NA TRBJ1-5 NA TRBV27 TGTGCCAGCAGTTCGGTACAGGGCTACAATCAGCCCCAGCATTTT CASSSVQGYNQPQHF
12 NA TRBJ1-2 NA TRBV11-2 TGTGCCAGCAGCTTAGCTTTAGAAGGCTACACCTTC CASSLALEGYTF
15 NA TRBJ1-2 TRBD1 TRBV2 TGTGCCAGCAGACTCGGGACAGGGGGTCACTATGGCTACACCTTC CASRLGTGGHYGYTF
12 NA TRBJ2-1 NA TRBV11-1 TGTGCCAGCAGCCGGGGGTGGGCCGAGCAGTTCTTC CASSRGWAEQFF
16 NA TRBJ1-1 NA TRBV19 TGTGCCAGTAGTTCTCCACGCCTGGGGCTAGGCACTGAAGCTTTCTTT CASSSPRLGLGTEAFF
14 NA TRBJ1-1 TRBD1 TRBV6-5 TGTGCCAGCAGTTTCGCAGGGGGCAGTACTGAAGCTTTCTTT CASSFAGGSTEAFF
16 NA TRBJ2-1 NA TRBV7-9 TGTGCCAGCACCCCATCCAGTGGCAAGTCCTACAATGAGCAGTTCTTC CASTPSSGKSYNEQFF
14 once TRBJ2-1 NA TRBV14 TGTGCCAGCAGCCAAGAATCTAGTCTCTATGAGCAGTTCTTC CASSQESSLYEQFF
14 NA TRBJ2-7 TRBD1 TRBV6-5 TGTGCCAGCAGTCTTACAGGGGGCAGTTACGAGCAGTACTTC CASSLTGGSYEQYF
13 NA TRBJ2-5 NA TRBV28 TGTGCCAGCAGTTTTGCGGCAGACGAGACCCAGTACTTC CASSFAADETQYF
14 NA TRBJ2-7 TRBD1 TRBV28 TGTGCCAGCAGTTTGACAGGGGAAAGCTACGAGCAGTACTTC CASSLTGESYEQYF
14 NA TRBJ2-7 NA TRBV23-1 TGCGCCAGCACCTCAGCGATGAGGTCCTACGAGCAGTACTTC CASTSAMRSYEQYF
17 once TRBJ2-1 TRBD2 TRBV27 TGTGCCAGCACCGAACACCAAGCGGGAGGGCCGTATAATGAGCAGTTCTTC CASTEHQAGGPYNEQFF
19 once TRBJ2-1 TRBD2 TRBV27 TGTGCCAGCAGTGGAGGACTACTAGCGGGGGCCCGGCCCTACAATGAGCAGTTCTTC CASSGGLLAGARPYNEQFF
15 NA TRBJ2-7 NA TRBV7-6 TGTGCCAGCAGCTTAGGGCCGGGCAGGGACTACGAGCAGTACTTC CASSLGPGRDYEQYF
17 once TRBJ2-4 NA TRBV4-1 TGCGCCAGCAGCCAAAGGATCAATAGGGCCCTCGAATTCATTCAGTACTTC CASSQRINRALEFIQYF
13 NA TRBJ2-5 NA TRBV7-9 TGTGCCAGCGGCGAGGAGAGCTGGGGGGCCCAGTACTTC CASGEESWGAQYF
14 NA TRBJ1-1 NA TRBV6-1 TGTGCCAGCAGTGCACGACACGGATACACTGAAGCTTTCTTT CASSARHGYTEAFF
15 NA TRBJ1-2 NA TRBV9 TGTGCCAGCAGCGTAGGGGCCGGGACATCCTATGGCTACACCTTC CASSVGAGTSYGYTF